This TCR beta chain was identified in a study of OX40 agonist ivuxolimab in advanced cancers. In the study overall: Ivuxolimab was a fully human IgG2 agonistic monoclonal antibody targeting the costimulatory receptor OX40 (CD134). Intravenous ivuxolimab was administered to patients every 2 weeks at six dose levels: 0.01, 0.1, 0.3, 1.5, 3 and 10 mg/kg. Of the roughly 51 patients in dose escalation, about 20 had hepatocellular carcinoma, about 15 had melanoma, 9 had renal cell carcinoma and 9 had head and neck cancer. In the dose-escalation cohort, around four fifths of patients were male, and the mean age was approximately 64 years, with a range of roughly 20 to 80. Patients were allowed to have had prior anti-PD-1, anti-PD-L1 or anti-CTLA-4 therapy, and roughly 40% of the dose-escalation patients had been treated with checkpoint inhibitors. Partial responses occurred in three dose-escalation patients: two with cutaneous melanoma and one with hepatocellular carcinoma. Peripheral TCRbeta sequencing aimed to test whether ivuxolimab altered TCR sequence diversity and caused clonal T-cell expansion. The monotherapy dose-escalation portion (N ≈ 55 patients) of the phase I ivuxolimab trial is reported in the paper.

What the work shows at the level of the full study, not this receptor alone: The antigen specificity of the clonally expanded peripheral T cells was not determined. Low levels of normalized T-cell clonal expansion were also seen in some patients who did not respond. Partial responders in the 0.1-3.0 mg/kg groups had among the lowest normalized peripheral clonal expansion, especially among CD8+ T cells. After ivuxolimab, more expanded clones were found on average in CD8+ T cells than in CD4+ T cells. At doses from 0.1 to 3.0 mg/kg, clonal expansion was seen in both CD4+ and CD8+ blood T cells between baseline and week 6.

Spanning cysteine to phenylalanine, the CDR3 consists of 10 amino acids. CDR3 DNA is the only sequence kept; it has 30 bases, read in frame from the first base. CDR1 MNHEY and CDR2 SVGAGI are derived from the germline V gene. V drops 6 bases and J drops 7 bases, leaving 4 bases in between. Genomic DNA was isolated from the sorted cells so that the TCRbeta CDR3 region could be sequenced. The immunoSEQ Assay was used to sequence the TCRbeta CDR3 regions. TCRdb's version of the immuneACCESS table is confined to in-frame rearrangements and falls short of the full clone set. An unresolved V gene accounts for under half of the shortfall where checked; the remainder is of unknown origin. Present in this sample are around 48,000 clones, 70% to 90% of which were seen just once. Of the sample, more than 8.5% is held by the ten largest clones. Patients with a history of autoimmune disease or receiving systemic immunosuppression were excluded from the trial. Peripheral blood for TCR sequencing was drawn from every dose cohort at baseline, at cycle 4 day 1 and at cycle 7 day 1. Samples were obtained from an open-label, multicenter, first-in-human phase I dose-escalation trial of ivuxolimab. Adults with locally advanced or metastatic melanoma, renal cell, hepatocellular, or head and neck squamous cell carcinoma were enrolled in the trial. Before TCR sequencing, CD4+ T cells and CD8+ T cells were sorted from peripheral blood as separate populations.

About this clone: The antigen this receptor binds is unknown. Nothing much larger sits one base from this clone, and base qualities are not available.

Material: CD4+ or CD8+ T cells sorted from blood, obtained in a trial of the OX40 agonist ivuxolimab. Recombination joined TRBV6-5 with TRBJ1-5; no D gene is confidently identified. The receptor's source is an adult with an advanced solid tumor such as melanoma, head and neck, liver or kidney cancer. CDR3 protein: CASRTQPQHF. The sequenced DNA is TGTGCCAGCAGGACACAGCCCCAGCATTTT.